This T cell receptor beta chain was documented in a study of blood T cell repertoires in COVID-19. At the level of the study: Spain, Italy and the United States supplied samples that represented acute and convalescent COVID-19. PBMCs, B-cell-depleted T cells, or T cells provided the cDNA or gDNA that made up the material.

In the original analysis: Estimated nucleated cell counts came from reference gene primer amplification. The data were produced by immunoSEQ multiplex PCR, yet TCRdb's version contains in-frame clones alone and is incomplete. V, J and clone size are those of that table, while D and trimming were read from the DNA. The table lists more than 250,000 clones, 90% of them singletons. Source material: PBMCs or T cells enriched from blood (not recorded which). The TCR comes from a woman under 30 with acute COVID-19.

The CDR3: CASSLGLLAGGRETQYF. CDR3 nucleotides: TGTGCCAGCAGCTTAGGTCTGCTAGCGGGAGGCCGAGAGACCCAGTACTTC. The chain employs TRBV7-8 and TRBJ2-5; 11 positions agree with TRBD2. The CDR3 spans 17 residues. V lost 1 base and J lost 4; bases outside the gene matches: 8. Germline V gives CDR1 SGHVS, CDR2 FQNEAQ.